These T cell receptor beta chains were read from a single sample in a study of T cell repertoires in cytomegalovirus infection. TCRdb redid the calling of the reads with MiXCR, one entry per CDR3 protein. The sample lists approximately 120,000 distinct CDR3 sequences; approximately 30% were seen once. No antigens are known for them. The material sequenced was CD8+ T cells from cultured PBMCs, taken from culture after CMV antigen stimulation. These receptors came from a human donor in good health (CMV status not recorded). Some clones in this sample may be carry-over from other donors' samples. The CDR3 runs from the conserved cysteine through the conserved F or W.

>TRBV7-7|TRBJ2-3
CASELSLTDTQYF
>TRBV7-2|TRBJ1-1
CASSLGRQGLNTEAFF
>TRBV11-2|TRBJ1-5
CASSWDRNQPQHF
>TRBV6-1|TRBJ2-5
CASSVVPQGAETQYF
>TRBV6-1|TRBJ2-4
CASSSGTGRSNIQYF
>TRBV7-8|TRBJ2-2
CASSLASGAMAGELFF
>TRBV6-6|TRBJ2-2
CASSTGELFF
>TRBV28|TRBJ2-1
CASSLRVTQLKQFF
>TRBV28|TRBJ1-2
CASNPQGNQSPNYGYTF
>TRBV19|TRBJ2-7
CASSISRRAEQYF
>TRBV7-2|TRBJ1-1
CASSWGRARTEAFF
>TRBV4-1|TRBJ2-7
CASSPATSGGPGSYEQYF
>TRBV29-1|TRBJ1-3
CSVETAPSGNTIYF
>TRBV19|TRBJ2-1
CASSIGYNEQFF
>TRBV6-6|TRBJ2-1
CASSTSIGDRANEQFF
>TRBV24-1|TRBJ2-7
CATSDSSAYEQYF
>TRBV20-1|TRBJ1-5
CSARGPAGEADSNQPQHF
>TRBV7-2|TRBJ2-7
CASSLARGGTYEQYF
>TRBV12-3/TRBV12-4|TRBJ2-3
CASSARVRSTDTQYF
>TRBV6-5|TRBJ2-3
CASSYSNTDTQYF
>TRBV6-1|TRBJ2-3
CASTYRGVSTDTQYF
>TRBV6-1|TRBJ2-7
CASSEYQGTSYEQYF
>TRBV12-3/TRBV12-4|TRBJ1-2
CASSLAPGHRNYGYTF
>TRBV2|TRBJ2-3
CASSDPGQGAPTDTQYF
>TRBV19|TRBJ2-2
CASTYRSNTGELFF
>TRBV6-6|TRBJ2-3
CASSYSHRPDTQYF
>TRBV29-1|TRBJ2-7
CSVEKGSYEQYF
>TRBV9|TRBJ2-3
CASSADSSGGTDTQYF
>TRBV19|TRBJ1-2
CASSIGGYRVGYGYTF
>TRBV6-5|TRBJ2-7
CASSLVGSGGEYEQYF
>TRBV14|TRBJ1-2
CASSRSGTGDYGYTF
>TRBV5-5|TRBJ2-7
CASSQPGQGSYEQYF
>TRBV19|TRBJ2-5
CASSTGGYATETQYF
>TRBV9|TRBJ2-1
CASSVEMSPYYNEQFF
>TRBV5-6|TRBJ2-3
CASSFSGRTNTDTQYF
>TRBV19|TRBJ1-5
CASSIGVGNQPQHF
>TRBV7-8|TRBJ1-1
CASSARRDGYTEAFF
>TRBV7-9|TRBJ2-4
CASEKAEKNIQYF
>TRBV6-1|TRBJ2-1
CASRAGTSGGPGQFF
>TRBV6-1|TRBJ2-7
CASSEVGQGAEQYF
>TRBV6-1|TRBJ2-1
CASSEARTFYNEQFF
>TRBV4-1|TRBJ2-7
CASSQEKGYEQYF
>TRBV7-8|TRBJ2-7
CASSLGPGSIYEQYF
>TRBV19|TRBJ1-1
CASSSGLFMNTEAFF
>TRBV29-1|TRBJ2-3
CSVEVSGGYTDTQYF
>TRBV7-2|TRBJ1-4
CASSPAAATGKFATNEKLFF
>TRBV20-1|TRBJ2-1
CSASSSRDLVFPFF
>TRBV29-1|TRBJ1-2
CSPNTGRSYTF